This T cell receptor beta chain comes out of a study of tumor T cells in aggressive B-cell lymphoma. Only in-frame clones appear in the TCRdb table, and some are missing; sequencing was by immunoSEQ multiplex PCR. Of 6,500 to 9,500 clones in the sample, roughly four fifths were seen once. Regarding this clone: The junction does not match germline at one end; this may be a read error.

The specimen was tumor tissue. The receptor was isolated from an adult with diffuse large B cell lymphoma.

The CDR3 loop is CASSLTGGGYGYTF. The DNA of the CDR3 is TGTGCCAGCAGCTTAACAGGGGGTGGATATGGTTACACCTTC. The chain is built from TRBV7-3 and TRBJ1-2; TRBD1 is a possible D gene (6 bases). The CDR3 consists of 14 residues. Germline V CDR1 and CDR2: SGHTA, FQGTGA. Together with reference TRBV7-3 and TRBJ1-2, the CDR3 gives the full variable domain: GAGVSQTPSNKVTEKGKYVELRCDPISGHTALYWYRQSLGQGPEFLIYFQGTGAADDSGLPNDRFFAVRPEGSVSTLKIQRTERGDSAVYLCASSLTGGGYGYTFGSGTRLTVV.